The rows below give T cell receptor beta chains drawn from one sample of a study of T cell responses to AZD1222 COVID-19 vaccine. Repertoires were generated with immunoSEQ multiplex PCR, while TCRdb's copy carries only in-frame clones and drops some. This sample has about 160,000 clones, with under 95% found just once. Sequencing was performed on peripheral blood, taken 28 days after the second AZD1222 dose. These receptors originate from an adult who received the AZD1222 COVID-19 vaccine. CDR3s include the opening cysteine and the closing phenylalanine or tryptophan. Fields, in order: D gene, clone size, V gene, J gene, CDR3 DNA, CDR3 protein. A D gene is named only where the DNA matches it firmly. Expanded clones are given a class, and other clones once, few, many or no size at all.

>-|once|TRBV30|TRBJ2-7
TGTGCCTGGACTCCATCGACACCCTCCTACGAGCAGTACTTC
CAWTPSTPSYEQYF
>-|-|TRBV4-1|TRBJ2-7
TGCGCCAGCAGCCAAGAAATGTTCTCCGAGCAGTACTTC
CASSQEMFSEQYF
>-|-|TRBV10-2|TRBJ2-4
TGCGCCAGCAGTGAGTGGCGGGCAAGATTGGGCCTCTATGGCAAAAACATTCAGTACTTC
CASSEWRARLGLYGKNIQYF
>TRBD2|-|TRBV3-1/TRBV3-2|TRBJ2-3
TGTGCCAGCAGCCCAAGACTAGCGGGGAGCACAGATACGCAGTATTTT
CASSPRLAGSTDTQYF
>-|once|TRBV5-1|TRBJ2-5
TGCGCCAGCCGGGGAACGACAGGCGTGGGAGGTGAGACCCAGTACTTC
CASRGTTGVGGETQYF
>-|once|TRBV6-5|TRBJ2-1
TGTGCCAGACGCGACCCGACTTACAATGAGCAGTTCTTC
CARRDPTYNEQFF
>-|-|TRBV6-5|TRBJ1-1
TGTGCCAGCAGTTACCAGGGATTTGAAGCTTTCTTT
CASSYQGFEAFF
>-|-|TRBV18|TRBJ1-1
TGTGCCAGCTCACCACAGGGAGGTTCCACTGAAGCTTTCTTT
CASSPQGGSTEAFF
>TRBD1|-|TRBV27|TRBJ1-5
TGTGCCAGCAGTCCCTCGACAGGGTCAAGCAATCAGCCCCAGCATTTT
CASSPSTGSSNQPQHF
>TRBD1|-|TRBV7-9|TRBJ2-7
TGTGCCAGCAGCTTATGGACAGGGGCTCACGAGCAGTACTTC
CASSLWTGAHEQYF
>TRBD1|-|TRBV5-1|TRBJ1-5
TGCGCCAGCAGCTGGACAGGGGGCGATCAGCCCCAGCATTTT
CASSWTGGDQPQHF
>-|-|TRBV7-9|TRBJ1-6
TGTGCCAGCAGCCCCGTAGCGGTGCAGGCCAATTCACCCCTCCACTTT
CASSPVAVQANSPLHF
>-|-|TRBV3-1/TRBV3-2|TRBJ1-5
TGTGCCAGCAGCCGCGGGGGAAGCAATCAGCCCCAGCATTTT
CASSRGGSNQPQHF
>-|-|TRBV18|TRBJ1-2
TGTGCCAGCTCACCACCGTGGCAGGGGCGTAATTATGGCTACACCTTC
CASSPPWQGRNYGYTF
>-|-|TRBV4-2|TRBJ1-2
TGTGCCAGCAGCCAAGAGGGGTATGGTGGCTACACCTTC
CASSQEGYGGYTF
>-|-|TRBV5-1|TRBJ2-1
TGCGCCAGCAGCTTGGCCGGGAGCTCTAACAATGAGCAGTTCTTC
CASSLAGSSNNEQFF
>-|-|TRBV6-5|TRBJ1-2
TGTGCCAGCAGCACCGGGACGTTGGGCTATGGCTACACCTTC
CASSTGTLGYGYTF
>TRBD1|-|TRBV5-1|TRBJ2-3
TGCGCCAGCAGCTTTCGGGGACAGGGGAGGTCAGATACGCAGTATTTT
CASSFRGQGRSDTQYF